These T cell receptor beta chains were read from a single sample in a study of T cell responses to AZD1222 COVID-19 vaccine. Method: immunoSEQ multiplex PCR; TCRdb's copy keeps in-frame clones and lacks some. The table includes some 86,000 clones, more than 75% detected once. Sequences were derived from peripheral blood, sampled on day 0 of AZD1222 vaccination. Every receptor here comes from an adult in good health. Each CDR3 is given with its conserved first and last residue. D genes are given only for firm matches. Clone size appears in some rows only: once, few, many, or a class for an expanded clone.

CASSHNNEQFF	TGTGCCAGCAGTCACAACAATGAGCAGTTCTTC	-	TRBV6-5	TRBJ2-1	-
CASSPRLTGGDQPQHF	TGTGCCAGCTCACCACGTCTCACAGGGGGAGACCAGCCCCAGCATTTT	TRBD1	TRBV18	TRBJ1-5	few
CASSLLIGLAGGSQETQYF	TGCGCCAGCAGCCTACTCATCGGACTAGCGGGGGGCTCACAAGAGACCCAGTACTTC	TRBD2	TRBV5-1	TRBJ2-5	-
CASSLGPGTGQETQYF	TGTGCCAGCAGCTTAGGACCCGGGACAGGGCAAGAGACCCAGTACTTC	TRBD1	TRBV7-2	TRBJ2-5	-
CACKTGASGNTIYF	TGTGCCTGTAAGACAGGGGCATCTGGAAACACCATATATTTT	TRBD1	TRBV30	TRBJ1-3	-
CASSPLAGPYEQYF	TGTGCCAGTAGTCCCCTAGCGGGACCCTACGAGCAGTACTTC	TRBD2	TRBV19	TRBJ2-7	-
CASSSPAKLYNEQFF	TGTGCCAGCAGTTCCCCCGCCAAGCTCTACAATGAGCAGTTCTTC	-	TRBV27	TRBJ2-1	-
CASIGQLWSSWRGVGNTIYF	TGCGCCAGCATCGGACAGCTTTGGTCGTCGTGGCGTGGGGTTGGAAACACCATATATTTT	-	TRBV5-1	TRBJ1-3	-
CATSRGSSGLGLYYNEQFF	TGTGCCACCAGCAGAGGGTCCAGCGGGTTGGGGCTTTACTACAATGAGCAGTTCTTC	-	TRBV15	TRBJ2-1	-
CATNREGARELFF	TGTGCCACTAACAGGGAAGGCGCGAGGGAGCTGTTTTTT	-	TRBV10-3	TRBJ2-2	-
CASSPGQSGSGNEQFF	TGTGCCAGCTCACCTGGGCAAAGCGGGAGTGGGAATGAGCAGTTCTTC	TRBD2	TRBV18	TRBJ2-1	-
CASSPRQGRGEEAFF	TGTGCCAGCAGCCCCCGACAGGGGAGAGGGGAAGAAGCTTTCTTT	TRBD1	TRBV3-1/TRBV3-2	TRBJ1-1	-
CASSLVFTLPSISYEQYF	TGTGCCAGCAGCTTGGTTTTCACACTCCCCTCGATCTCCTACGAGCAGTACTTC	-	TRBV5-5	TRBJ2-7	-
CASSNTGFRHNEQFF	TGCGCCAGCAGCAATACAGGGTTTCGGCACAATGAGCAGTTCTTC	-	TRBV4-1	TRBJ2-1	-
CASSQRPQWTEAFF	TGTGCCAGCAGCCAAAGACCCCAGTGGACTGAAGCTTTCTTT	-	TRBV3-1/TRBV3-2	TRBJ1-1	-
CASSQQEALYNSPLHF	TGTGCCAGCAGCCAGCAGGAGGCATTGTATAATTCACCCCTCCACTTT	-	TRBV3-1/TRBV3-2	TRBJ1-6	-
CAISERRSSYNSPLHF	TGTGCCATCAGTGAGCGGCGGAGCTCCTATAATTCACCCCTCCACTTT	-	TRBV10-3	TRBJ1-6	-
CASSTGTARGLNSPLHF	TGTGCCAGCAGCACTGGGACCGCTCGCGGTTTAAATTCACCCCTCCACTTT	-	TRBV5-4	TRBJ1-6	few
CAISEASSYNEQFF	TGTGCCATCAGTGAGGCTAGTTCCTACAATGAGCAGTTCTTC	-	TRBV10-3	TRBJ2-1	-
CASSYRLAGGLTSTDTQYF	TGCGCCAGCAGCTACAGACTAGCGGGGGGACTTACTAGCACAGATACGCAGTATTTT	TRBD2	TRBV4-1	TRBJ2-3	once
CASSPGLAGGYQETQYF	TGTGCCAGCAGCCCTGGACTAGCGGGGGGGTACCAAGAGACCCAGTACTTC	TRBD2	TRBV5-5	TRBJ2-5	-
CASSQPPGTRQFF	TGCGCCAGCAGCCAACCCCCCGGGACAAGGCAGTTCTTC	-	TRBV4-1	TRBJ2-1	once
CASSESSQAPYGYTF	TGTGCCAGCAGTGAATCGTCCCAGGCGCCCTATGGCTACACCTTC	-	TRBV6-1	TRBJ1-2	-